The source of this T cell receptor beta chain is a study of T-cell memory formation after mild COVID-19. General study points: Contracting clones, day 15 to 85, had balanced CD4/CD8, and later expanders favored CD4+.

This CDR3 has 11 amino acids. Germline-derived CDR1 and CDR2 are SNHLY and FYNNEI. V was clipped by 5 bases and J by 7 bases, with 8 bases between them. A note on this clonotype: Its antigen is currently unknown.

TCRdb passed the 5' RACE reads through MiXCR, listing each CDR3 protein once. This sample has roughly 510,000 distinct CDR3 sequences, with 17% found just once. The chain has TRBV2 and TRBJ1-1; D is perhaps TRBD1 (6 bases). Sequenced: PBMCs or a T cell subset sorted from them (not recorded which). This clonotype originated in an adult woman who had mild COVID-19 (a few samples of this study predate the infection). Cell type and time point are not known. CDR3 amino acids: CASSLQGEAFF. DNA for the CDR3: TGTGCCAGCAGTTTACAGGGTGAAGCTTTCTTT. Variable domain in full (rest from reference TRBV2 and TRBJ1-1): EPEVTQTPSHQVTQMGQEVILRCVPISNHLYFYWYRQILGQKVEFLVSFYNNEISEKSEIFDDQFSVERPDGSNFTLKIRSTKLEDSAMYFCASSLQGEAFFGQGTRLTVV.